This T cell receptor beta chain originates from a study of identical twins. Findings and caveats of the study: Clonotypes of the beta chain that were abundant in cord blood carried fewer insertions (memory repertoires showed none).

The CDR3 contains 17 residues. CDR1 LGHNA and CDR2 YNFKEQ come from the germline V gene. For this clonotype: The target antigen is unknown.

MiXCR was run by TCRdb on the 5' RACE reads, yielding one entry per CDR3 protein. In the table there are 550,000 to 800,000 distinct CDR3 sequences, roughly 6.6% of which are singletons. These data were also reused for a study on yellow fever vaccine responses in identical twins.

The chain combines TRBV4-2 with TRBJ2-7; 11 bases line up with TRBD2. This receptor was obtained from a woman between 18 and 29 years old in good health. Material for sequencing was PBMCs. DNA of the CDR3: TGTGCCATCAGCCCCGGGCTGGCTAGCGGGGGGATCTACGAGCAGTACGTC. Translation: CAISPGLASGGIYEQYV.